These T cell receptor beta chains were read from a single sample in a study of beta chain features in type 1 diabetes. The protocol was immunoSEQ multiplex PCR, while the TCRdb copy is restricted to in-frame clones and leaves out a portion. The sample has nearly 350,000 clones, roughly 9% seen once; the top ten hold around 1%. Input material: central memory CD4+ T cells from blood. The receptors stem from a man aged 25 to 40 with type 1 diabetes. The CDR3 runs from the conserved cysteine through the conserved F or W. Each record gives: D gene, J gene, V gene, clone size, CDR3 protein, CDR3 DNA. D genes are given only for firm matches. Part of the rows lack a size; the others show once, few, many or a class for expanded clones.

d_call: -; j_call: TRBJ2-1; v_call: TRBV25-1; clone_size: many; cdr3_aa: CASASASFVHNEQFF; cdr3_nt: TGTGCCAGCGCTTCCGCTAGTTTCGTCCACAATGAGCAGTTCTTC
d_call: TRBD1; j_call: TRBJ1-2; v_call: TRBV5-1; clone_size: -; cdr3_aa: CASSPSRDRARAWGYTF; cdr3_nt: TGCGCCAGCAGCCCGTCCCGGGACAGGGCGAGGGCCTGGGGCTACACCTTC
d_call: TRBD2; j_call: TRBJ2-3; v_call: TRBV18; clone_size: -; cdr3_aa: CASSPYGGDTDTQYF; cdr3_nt: TGTGCCAGCTCACCCTACGGGGGGGACACAGATACGCAGTATTTT
d_call: TRBD2; j_call: TRBJ2-1; v_call: TRBV14; clone_size: -; cdr3_aa: CASSQRRGGAEQFF; cdr3_nt: TGTGCCAGCAGCCAGCGGCGCGGGGGGGCTGAGCAGTTCTTC
d_call: -; j_call: TRBJ2-3; v_call: TRBV27; clone_size: -; cdr3_aa: CASSWDDGRDRADTQYF; cdr3_nt: TGTGCCAGCAGTTGGGATGACGGTCGTGATAGGGCAGATACGCAGTATTTT
d_call: -; j_call: TRBJ2-2; v_call: TRBV30; clone_size: -; cdr3_aa: CAWSVTGELFF; cdr3_nt: TGTGCCTGGAGTGTGACCGGGGAGCTGTTTTTT
d_call: -; j_call: TRBJ2-3; v_call: TRBV13; clone_size: -; cdr3_aa: CASSLDPGAGTDTQYF; cdr3_nt: TGTGCCAGCAGCTTAGACCCAGGGGCGGGCACAGATACGCAGTATTTT
d_call: -; j_call: TRBJ2-7; v_call: TRBV27; clone_size: few; cdr3_aa: CASSVLQNSYEQYF; cdr3_nt: TGTGCCAGCAGCGTTTTACAAAACTCCTACGAGCAGTACTTC
d_call: TRBD2; j_call: TRBJ2-1; v_call: TRBV5-1; clone_size: -; cdr3_aa: CASSSSGLAGGSEQFF; cdr3_nt: TGCGCCAGCAGCTCCTCGGGACTAGCGGGGGGCAGTGAGCAGTTCTTC
d_call: TRBD1; j_call: TRBJ2-2; v_call: TRBV19; clone_size: -; cdr3_aa: CASTSRTGKDTGELFF; cdr3_nt: TGTGCCAGTACCTCTAGGACAGGGAAGGACACCGGGGAGCTGTTTTTT
d_call: TRBD1; j_call: TRBJ1-6; v_call: TRBV18; clone_size: few; cdr3_aa: CASSEGAFNSPLHF; cdr3_nt: TGTGCCAGCTCCGAGGGGGCTTTTAATTCACCCCTCCACTTT
d_call: -; j_call: TRBJ2-3; v_call: TRBV2; clone_size: -; cdr3_aa: CASSETRGATDTQYF; cdr3_nt: TGTGCCAGCAGTGAAACTCGAGGGGCCACAGATACGCAGTATTTT
d_call: -; j_call: TRBJ2-2; v_call: TRBV2; clone_size: few; cdr3_aa: CASSEVVADTGELFF; cdr3_nt: TGTGCCAGCAGTGAAGTGGTGGCAGACACCGGGGAGCTGTTTTTT
d_call: TRBD2; j_call: TRBJ2-7; v_call: TRBV7-9; clone_size: few; cdr3_aa: CASSLDGRGEQYF; cdr3_nt: TGTGCCAGCAGCTTAGACGGGAGGGGCGAGCAGTACTTC
d_call: TRBD2; j_call: TRBJ2-1; v_call: TRBV7-9; clone_size: once; cdr3_aa: CASSTYSGGDNEQFF; cdr3_nt: TGTGCCAGCAGTACCTATAGCGGGGGGGACAATGAGCAGTTCTTC
d_call: -; j_call: TRBJ2-7; v_call: TRBV30; clone_size: few; cdr3_aa: CAWSSGSSYEQYF; cdr3_nt: TGTGCCTGGAGTAGCGGATCCTCCTACGAGCAGTACTTC
d_call: TRBD1; j_call: TRBJ2-5; v_call: TRBV14; clone_size: -; cdr3_aa: CASSQGGQGRLSQYF; cdr3_nt: TGTGCCAGCAGCCAAGGTGGACAGGGGAGGTTGTCCCAGTACTTC
d_call: -; j_call: TRBJ1-1; v_call: TRBV20-1; clone_size: -; cdr3_aa: CSARENRETF; cdr3_nt: TGCAGTGCTAGGGAAAACAGGGAAACGTTT
d_call: TRBD1; j_call: TRBJ1-5; v_call: TRBV28; clone_size: few; cdr3_aa: CASSTPGQNNQPQHF; cdr3_nt: TGTGCCAGCAGTACTCCGGGACAGAACAATCAGCCCCAGCATTTT
d_call: -; j_call: TRBJ2-3; v_call: TRBV6-5; clone_size: -; cdr3_aa: CASSYGPGAFTDTQYF; cdr3_nt: TGTGCCAGCAGTTATGGACCTGGGGCCTTCACAGATACGCAGTATTTT
d_call: -; j_call: TRBJ1-2; v_call: TRBV7-2; clone_size: many; cdr3_aa: CASSLDAGANYGYTF; cdr3_nt: TGTGCCAGCAGCTTAGACGCGGGAGCTAACTATGGCTACACCTTC
d_call: TRBD1; j_call: TRBJ2-7; v_call: TRBV30; clone_size: -; cdr3_aa: CAWTTTGYEQYF; cdr3_nt: TGTGCCTGGACTACGACAGGGTACGAGCAGTACTTC
d_call: -; j_call: TRBJ1-4; v_call: TRBV29-1; clone_size: -; cdr3_aa: CSVGEGTNEKLFF; cdr3_nt: TGCAGCGTTGGGGAGGGAACTAATGAAAAACTGTTTTTT
d_call: -; j_call: TRBJ2-2; v_call: TRBV21-1; clone_size: -; cdr3_aa: CASSARFASGTETGELFF; cdr3_nt: -
d_call: -; j_call: TRBJ2-3; v_call: TRBV7-2; clone_size: -; cdr3_aa: CASSLVNLGTDTQYF; cdr3_nt: TGTGCCAGCAGCTTAGTTAATCTAGGAACAGATACGCAGTATTTT
d_call: -; j_call: TRBJ2-3; v_call: TRBV7-8; clone_size: few; cdr3_aa: CASSKAQGTDTQYF; cdr3_nt: TGTGCCAGCAGCAAAGCGCAGGGAACAGATACGCAGTATTTT
d_call: -; j_call: TRBJ2-7; v_call: TRBV10-3; clone_size: few; cdr3_aa: CAISDRGNYEQYF; cdr3_nt: TGTGCCATCAGTGACAGGGGCAACTACGAGCAGTACTTC
d_call: -; j_call: TRBJ2-1; v_call: TRBV19; clone_size: -; cdr3_aa: CASSIVRGYEQFF; cdr3_nt: TGTGCCAGTAGTATTGTGAGGGGCTATGAGCAGTTCTTC
d_call: -; j_call: TRBJ2-3; v_call: TRBV7-8; clone_size: few; cdr3_aa: CASSSRTASTDTQYF; cdr3_nt: TGTGCCAGCAGCTCCAGGACAGCTAGCACAGATACGCAGTATTTT
d_call: -; j_call: TRBJ2-7; v_call: TRBV5-6; clone_size: -; cdr3_aa: CASGRLYEQYF; cdr3_nt: TGTGCCAGCGGGAGACTCTACGAGCAGTACTTC
d_call: TRBD2; j_call: TRBJ2-3; v_call: TRBV7-9; clone_size: few; cdr3_aa: CASSLWRGADTQYF; cdr3_nt: TGTGCCAGCAGCTTGTGGCGGGGGGCCGATACGCAGTATTTT
d_call: TRBD1; j_call: TRBJ2-7; v_call: TRBV4-1; clone_size: few; cdr3_aa: CASSQDRDRPEQYF; cdr3_nt: TGCGCCAGCAGCCAAGACCGGGACAGGCCCGAGCAGTACTTC
d_call: -; j_call: TRBJ2-1; v_call: TRBV29-1; clone_size: -; cdr3_aa: CSVDNQGIYEQFF; cdr3_nt: TGCAGCGTTGACAATCAGGGTATCTATGAGCAGTTCTTC
d_call: -; j_call: TRBJ2-2; v_call: TRBV5-1; clone_size: -; cdr3_aa: CASSWGQNTGELFF; cdr3_nt: TGCGCCAGCAGTTGGGGACAGAACACCGGGGAGCTGTTTTTT
d_call: -; j_call: TRBJ1-5; v_call: TRBV4-3; clone_size: -; cdr3_aa: CASSQERFGTPNQPQHF; cdr3_nt: TGCGCCAGCAGCCAAGAAAGGTTTGGGACACCAAATCAGCCCCAGCATTTT
d_call: -; j_call: TRBJ1-2; v_call: TRBV4-3; clone_size: -; cdr3_aa: CASSQDERLRGGYTF; cdr3_nt: TGCGCCAGCAGCCAAGATGAGAGGCTAAGGGGGGGCTACACCTTC
d_call: -; j_call: TRBJ1-5; v_call: TRBV7-9; clone_size: few; cdr3_aa: CASSLVSVDQPQHF; cdr3_nt: TGTGCCAGCAGCTTAGTATCAGTAGATCAGCCCCAGCATTTT
d_call: -; j_call: TRBJ2-1; v_call: TRBV29-1; clone_size: -; cdr3_aa: CSVEGFKDNEQFF; cdr3_nt: TGCAGCGTTGAAGGGTTTAAGGACAATGAGCAGTTCTTC
d_call: TRBD1; j_call: TRBJ2-3; v_call: TRBV19; clone_size: many; cdr3_aa: CASLQGATDTQYF; cdr3_nt: TGTGCCAGTCTACAGGGGGCTACAGATACGCAGTATTTT
d_call: -; j_call: TRBJ1-6; v_call: TRBV18; clone_size: -; cdr3_aa: CASSPEVRDSPLHF; cdr3_nt: TGTGCCAGCTCACCAGAGGTGAGGGATTCACCCCTCCACTTT
d_call: -; j_call: TRBJ1-5; v_call: TRBV27; clone_size: once; cdr3_aa: CASSLSPIQSLLGAQHF; cdr3_nt: TGTGCCAGCAGTTTATCCCCTATCCAGTCTCTACTCGGGGCCCAGCATTTT
d_call: -; j_call: TRBJ1-6; v_call: TRBV6-5; clone_size: -; cdr3_aa: CASRLRYNSPLHF; cdr3_nt: TGTGCCAGCAGGTTAAGGTATAATTCACCCCTCCACTTT
d_call: -; j_call: TRBJ1-6; v_call: TRBV9; clone_size: -; cdr3_aa: CASSGGPGGDSPLHF; cdr3_nt: TGTGCCAGCAGCGGGGGGCCCGGTGGAGATTCACCCCTCCACTTT
d_call: -; j_call: TRBJ2-2; v_call: TRBV28; clone_size: -; cdr3_aa: CASSFRWSGELFF; cdr3_nt: TGTGCCAGCAGTTTTAGGTGGTCCGGGGAGCTGTTTTTT